The 22 T cell receptor beta chains below all came from one sample that was sequenced in a study of blood T cell repertoires in COVID-19 (TCRdb year 2020). Libraries were made using the immunoSEQ multiplex PCR assay. The immuneACCESS repertoire file appears here via TCRdb, limited to in-frame rearrangements. These files lack a portion of the clones; in checked studies, under half of the deficit traces to unresolved V genes, and the cause of the others is not known. This sample comprises about 92,000 clones, around 85% of them detected only once. Jointly, the top ten make up around 39% of the sample. Sequenced material: peripheral blood. These receptors were obtained from an elderly man with acute or convalescent COVID-19.

This chain links TRBV7-8 with TRBJ1-2; 7 nucleotides match TRBD1. The germline CDR1 and CDR2 sequences are SGHVS and FQNEAQ. CDR3 length equals 14 residues. V lost 1 base to trimming and J lost 3 bases; unmatched junction nucleotides: 2. CDR3 sequence: CASSLGQGDYGYTF. CDR3 coding DNA: TGTGCCAGCAGCTTAGGACAGGGCGACTATGGCTACACCTTC.

This clone was counted only a few times. The V and J genes are TRBV19 and TRBJ2-3, with 10 bases aligning to TRBD2. The CDR3 covers 19 residues. Per the germline V gene, CDR1 is LNHDA and CDR2 is SQIVND (reference sequence). V was pared by 5 bases and J by 4 bases, with 18 bases of the junction left unmatched. CDR3 region: CASSPPPSGRALRADTQYF. CDR3 coding DNA: TGTGCCAGTAGTCCCCCTCCCAGCGGGAGGGCCCTCAGGGCAGATACGCAGTATTTT.

The J gene is TRBJ2-5, the V gene TRBV7-9; D gene ambiguous. Trimming took 5 bases from V and 3 from J, leaving 10 bases between them. Per the germline V gene, CDR1 is SEHNR and CDR2 is FQNEAQ (reference sequence). The CDR3 covers 13 residues. The CDR3 DNA follows: TGTGCCAGCAGCCCAGGCTCAGAAGAGACCCAGTACTTC. Translated, it gives CASSPGSEETQYF.

This rearrangement joins TRBV20-1 to TRBJ2-5; D unclear. The CDR3 spans 11 residues. The ends were cut back, 4 bases at V and 2 bases at J, with 5 bases in the middle. The germline V gene has CDR1 DFQATT and CDR2 SNEGSKA (reference sequence). CDR3 sequence (DNA): TGCAGTGCTATTATGCAAGAGACCCAGTACTTC. This gives the protein CSAIMQETQYF.

CDR3 in amino acids: CASSLPGDIAGELFF. As DNA, the CDR3 is TGTGCCAGCAGTTTACCGGGAGATATAGCCGGGGAGCTGTTTTTT. The genes are TRBV28 and TRBJ2-2, with D tentatively TRBD2 (6 bases). V was trimmed by 2 bases and J by 6 bases, leaving 13 bases between them. CDR1 and CDR2 from the germline V gene are MDHEN and SYDVKM. The CDR3 spans 15 residues.

The chain employs TRBV30 and TRBJ2-5; D is possibly TRBD2 (5 bases). The germline V gene encodes CDR1 GTSNPN and CDR2 SVGIG (reference sequence). This CDR3 contains 12 residues. V was cut by 7 bases and J by 1 base, with 10 bases left in between. The CDR3 DNA reads as TGTGCCTCGCGGACTTCCCAAGAGACCCAGTACTTC. As protein: CASRTSQETQYF.

The rearrangement uses TRBV7-3 and TRBJ1-6, with TRBD1 as a possible D gene (6 bases). Germline CDR1 is SGHTA and CDR2 is FQGTGA. The CDR3 covers 15 residues. The V end lost 2 bases, the J end lost 8 bases, and 13 bases lay between the germline ends. CDR3 sequence (DNA): TGTGCCAGCAGCTTAGGGGCCCCAGGGGATTCACCCCTCCACTTT. As protein: CASSLGAPGDSPLHF. The full variable domain, in which reference TRBV7-3 and TRBJ1-6 provide the parts outside the CDR3, is GAGVSQTPSNKVTEKGKYVELRCDPISGHTALYWYRQSLGQGPEFLIYFQGTGAADDSGLPNDRFFAVRPEGSVSTLKIQRTERGDSAVYLCASSLGAPGDSPLHFGNGTRLTVT.

CDR3 amino acids: CASSPGQNSPLHF. CDR3 sequence (DNA): TGTGCCAGCTCACCAGGGCAGAATTCACCCCTCCACTTT. The chain couples TRBV18 to TRBJ1-6; D call uncertain. Germline CDR1 reads KGHSH; CDR2 reads LQKENI. Deletions cut 2 bases from V and 7 bases from J, with 6 bases between. The CDR3 sequence is 13 residues long.

This sequence joins TRBV7-9 and TRBJ1-5, with 8 bases lining up with TRBD1. The length of the CDR3 is 16 residues. The V segment lost 3 bases and the J segment 3 bases; nucleotides outside the gene matches: 7. The germline CDR1 and CDR2 sequences are SEHNR and FQNEAQ (reference sequence). CDR3 region: CASSLSTGEFNQPQHF. The CDR3 nucleotides read TGTGCCAGCAGCTTGTCGACAGGGGAATTCAATCAGCCCCAGCATTTT.

The chain combines TRBV28 with TRBJ1-2, with 10 bases that match TRBD1. Per germline, CDR1 MDHEN and CDR2 SYDVKM. There are 17 residues in the CDR3. J gave up 1 base and V 5 bases, and 10 bases lay outside the gene matches. In DNA form, the CDR3 reads TGTGCCAGCAGTGGCGCTGGGACAGGGGCTGATAACTATGGCTACACCTTC. This codes for CASSGAGTGADNYGYTF.

The gene calls are TRBV28 and TRBJ1-5; TRBD1 aligns across 7 bases. The CDR3 covers 16 residues. Germline V lookup: CDR1 MDHEN, CDR2 SYDVKM. The V and J ends lost 6 bases and 3 bases, in that order; junction bases with no gene match: 11. The CDR3 DNA is TGTGCCAGCAGCCCCCCACGACAGGGATACAATCAGCCCCAGCATTTT. Translated: CASSPPRQGYNQPQHF.

This sequence joins TRBV4-3 and TRBJ2-1; 7 nucleotides line up with TRBD2. The CDR3 has 15 residues. From germline, CDR1 is LGHNA and CDR2 YSLEER. Trimming at V came to 0 bases and at J to 5 bases, leaving 4 bases not matched to a gene. This chain's CDR3 is CASSQEPGRDNEQFF. The CDR3 DNA reads TGCGCCAGCAGCCAAGAACCAGGGAGGGACAATGAGCAGTTCTTC.

This sequence joins TRBV28 and TRBJ1-2; D is unclear. With 6 bases removed from V and 5 bases from J, the gap between germline ends came to 16 bases. This CDR3 is 14 amino acids long. Germline V CDR1 and CDR2: MDHEN, SYDVKM. The CDR3 region is CASSPRRLTYGYTF. The CDR3 DNA sequence: TGTGCCAGCAGCCCGCGCAGGCTCACGTATGGCTACACCTTC.

This clone appeared a single time. V gene TRBV7-6 combines with J gene TRBJ2-5; 8 bases are a match to TRBD2. The CDR3 runs to 15 residues. With 7 bases clipped from V and 4 bases from J, the junction kept 11 bases outside the gene matches. Germline assignment: CDR1 SGHVS and CDR2 FNYEAQ. The CDR3: CASNHLRGLGETQYF. DNA of the CDR3: TGTGCCAGCAACCATTTGAGGGGACTAGGAGAGACCCAGTACTTC.

This sequence joins TRBV12-3 or TRBV12-4 and TRBJ2-3, with no clear D. V was cut by 3 bases and J by 6 bases, with 7 bases left in between. The CDR3 runs 12 residues. The chain's CDR3 is CASSFAPDTQYF. The CDR3 DNA reads as TGTGCCAGCAGTTTCGCGCCGGATACGCAGTATTTT.

The chain joins TRBV3-1 (or the pseudogene TRBV3-2) to TRBJ1-6; possible D gene TRBD1, 5 bases. The CDR3 consists of 16 residues. V was cut by 3 bases and J by 9 bases, with 18 bases left in between. CDR1 and CDR2 from the germline V gene are LGHDT and YNNKEL (reference sequence). CDR3 coding DNA: TGTGCCAGCAGCCATTATGCGGGACCTGGGGTTTCACCCCTCCACTTT. Translation: CASSHYAGPGVSPLHF.

The CDR3, as DNA: TGTGCCAGCAGCTTTAGGGGGAACAGGGCCGATGAGCAGTTCTTC. Its translation: CASSFRGNRADEQFF. The genes are TRBV7-9 and TRBJ2-1; tentatively, D is TRBD1 (6 bases). Trimming cost V 3 bases and J 8 bases, with 17 bases left between them. The CDR3 covers 15 residues. Looked up from germline, CDR1 is SEHNR and CDR2 is FQNEAQ (reference sequence).

This clone was found once. The chain carries TRBV6-5 and TRBJ1-5; perhaps TRBD1 as D (6 bases). CDR3 length: 12 amino acids. V lost 8 bases to trimming and J lost 7 bases, with 12 bases between them. CDR1 is MNHEY and CDR2 is SVGAGI in the germline V gene. This CDR3 reads CASGEGVQPQHF. In nucleotides, the CDR3 is TGTGCCAGCGGGGAGGGGGTCCAGCCCCAGCATTTT.

The chain employs TRBV5-1 and TRBJ1-4, with 7 bases fitting TRBD1. The V and J ends lost 4 bases and 5 bases, in that order; junction bases with no gene match: 11. In germline, CDR1 is SGHRS, CDR2 YFSETQ. The length of the CDR3 is 16 residues. The CDR3 loop is CASSPFRQGPNEKLFF. DNA of the CDR3: TGCGCCAGCAGCCCCTTTCGACAGGGCCCAAATGAAAAACTGTTTTTT.

V is TRBV3-1 (or the pseudogene TRBV3-2) and J is TRBJ2-5; D perhaps matches TRBD1 (6 bases). V lost 4 bases and J 9 bases, leaving 12 bases between the germline ends. Germline V CDR1 and CDR2: LGHDT, YNNKEL (reference sequence). This CDR3 contains 12 residues. The CDR3: CASSPTGIAQYF. CDR3 DNA sequence: TGTGCCAGCAGCCCAACAGGGATAGCCCAGTACTTC.

The chain has TRBV7-3 and TRBJ2-1, with 11 nucleotides matching TRBD2. CDR1 and CDR2 (germline): SGHTA, FQGTGA. This CDR3 comprises 16 residues. The V gene end was trimmed by 7 bases and the J gene end by 3 bases; junction bases not matched to a gene: 8. The CDR3 region has the DNA TGTGCCAGCACTCCAAGTGGGACTAGCGGCTACAATGAGCAGTTCTTC. Translating gives CASTPSGTSGYNEQFF.

The chain carries TRBV15 and TRBJ2-1, with 10 nucleotides matching TRBD2. V lost 2 bases to trimming and J lost 3 bases; unmatched junction nucleotides: 22. This CDR3 is 22 amino acids long. Germline assignment: CDR1 LNHNV and CDR2 YYDKDF (reference sequence). For the CDR3, the DNA is TGTGCCACCAGCAGATCGGCGAGGACTAGCGGCACCTTACTATTAAGCTACAATGAGCAGTTCTTC. Its protein is CATSRSARTSGTLLLSYNEQFF.